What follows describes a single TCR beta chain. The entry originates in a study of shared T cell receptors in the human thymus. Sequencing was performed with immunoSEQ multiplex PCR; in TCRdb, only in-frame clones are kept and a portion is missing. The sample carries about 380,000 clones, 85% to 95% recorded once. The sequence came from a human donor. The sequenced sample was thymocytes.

The CDR3 loop is CASSDWDPQDYGYTF. The CDR3 DNA reads as TGTGCCAGCAGTGATTGGGACCCCCAGGACTATGGCTACACCTTC. The gene calls are TRBV6-1 and TRBJ1-2; D may be TRBD1 (5 bases). The CDR3 totals 15 residues. Trimming stripped 3 bases from V and 3 bases from J, with 14 bases between. The germline gives CDR1 MNHNS, CDR2 SASEGT.